This T cell receptor (beta chain) appears in the sequencing data of a study of cytomegalovirus exposure and HLA in healthy donors. Concerning this clone: No antigen is known for it.

Regarding the study as a whole: The study labeled roughly 160 TCR beta chains cytomegalovirus-associated.

Profiling relied on immunoSEQ multiplex PCR, and the TCRdb table lists in-frame clones only, not all of them. The sample contains around 150,000 clones, about 86% of which appear only once. The CDR3 runs to 15 residues. Trimming removed 1 base from V and 1 base from J, with 10 bases in between. The germline V gene has CDR1 MGHDK and CDR2 SYGVNS. The sample comprised PBMCs. The clonotype was recovered from a young woman in good health and CMV-seronegative. The chain uses TRBV25-1 and TRBJ2-5; D not resolved. The CDR3 nucleotides read TGTGCCAGCAGTGAATTATACAGCCTCCAAGAGACCCAGTACTTC. Translated, it gives CASSELYSLQETQYF.